A single sample gave rise to the 31 T cell receptor beta chains below, sequenced in a study of cytomegalovirus exposure and HLA in healthy donors. PCR was performed using 60 Vbeta and 13 Jbeta primers. Sequencing was performed with immunoSEQ multiplex PCR; in TCRdb, only in-frame clones are kept and a portion is missing. This table has under 200,000 clones, 70% to 80% appearing once. The specimen was PBMCs. The source is a man aged 18 to 30 in good health and CMV-seropositive.

This chain connects TRBV5-4 to TRBJ2-7, with 10 bases aligning to TRBD2. J gave up 2 bases and V 3 bases, and 8 bases lay outside the gene matches. From germline, CDR1 is SGHNT and CDR2 YYREEE (reference sequence). This CDR3 has 16 amino acids. CDR3 nucleotides: TGTGCCAGCAGCTCTAGCGGGAGTCGCGCAACCTACGAGCAGTACTTC. Protein: CASSSSGSRATYEQYF.

This chain joins TRBV5-1 and TRBJ2-3, with 10 bases matching TRBD1. Germline V gene data show CDR1 as SGHRS and CDR2 as YFSETQ. The CDR3 contains 16 residues. J lost 8 bases, V lost 0 bases, and 9 bases had no gene match. CDR3 sequence: CASSLGDRGPTGTQYF. The CDR3 nucleotides are TGCGCCAGCAGCTTGGGGGACAGGGGACCTACGGGTACGCAGTATTTT.

The chain joins TRBV5-1 to TRBJ2-7; 8 bases map to TRBD1. Per the germline V gene, CDR1 is SGHRS and CDR2 is YFSETQ. The CDR3 contains 17 residues. V was clipped by 3 bases and J by 0 bases; unmatched bases: 11. In nucleotides, the CDR3 is TGCGCCAGCAGCTCTGGTGCAGGGGGCCCGAGCTCCTACGAGCAGTACTTC. This codes for CASSSGAGGPSSYEQYF.

The V call is TRBV6-6, the J call TRBJ2-7; 7 bases map to TRBD1. The V gene's germline CDR1 is MNHNY and CDR2 SVGAGI (reference sequence). Trimming removed 2 bases from V and 1 base from J; junction bases left unmatched: 5. The CDR3 spans 15 residues. The CDR3, as DNA: TGTGCCAGCAGTTACGGACAGGTGGGGTCCTACGAGCAGTACTTC. Residues: CASSYGQVGSYEQYF.

In its sample, this clone was seen a few times. The chain links TRBV10-3 to TRBJ2-3; 10 bases are shared with TRBD2. The junction had 8 bases not matched to a gene; V was cut back by 6 bases and J by 2 bases. Germline V gives CDR1 ENHRY, CDR2 SYGVKD. CDR3 size: 16 residues. Here the CDR3 reads CAIRASGGHNTDTQYF. CDR3 coding DNA: TGTGCCATCAGGGCTAGCGGGGGCCACAACACAGATACGCAGTATTTT.

V usage is TRBV5-4 and J usage is TRBJ2-7; TRBD2 matches at 14 bases. J gave up 12 bases and V 7 bases, and 12 bases lay outside the gene matches. Germline lookup yields CDR1 SGHNT and CDR2 YYREEE (reference sequence). The CDR3 extends over 14 amino acids. The CDR3 is CASGRGTSGGELYF. The CDR3 DNA follows: TGTGCCAGCGGTAGGGGGACTAGCGGGGGCGAGTTGTACTTC.

The rearrangement uses TRBV7-2 and TRBJ1-1; the match to TRBD1 covers 7 bases. Trimming at V came to 1 base and at J to 6 bases, leaving 8 bases not matched to a gene. Germline V lookup: CDR1 SGHTA, CDR2 FQGNSA. The CDR3 runs to 15 residues. The CDR3: CASSLGDSLTPEAFF. CDR3 coding DNA: TGTGCCAGCAGCTTAGGGGACAGCCTCACCCCTGAAGCTTTCTTT.

This chain links TRBV6-5 with TRBJ1-5; TRBD1 matches 7 bases. V dropped 5 bases and J dropped 5; count of bases not matched to a gene: 9. This CDR3 has 15 amino acids. Germline V gives CDR1 MNHEY, CDR2 SVGAGI. CDR3 DNA sequence: TGTGCCAGCAGTCGGACACACAGGGGTCATCAGCCCCAGCATTTT. This gives the protein CASSRTHRGHQPQHF.

The gene calls are TRBV7-2 and TRBJ2-7, with TRBD2 identical over 10 bases. CDR1 and CDR2 from the germline V gene are SGHTA and FQGNSA. The V gene end was trimmed by 4 bases and the J gene end by 3 bases; junction bases not matched to a gene: 3. The CDR3 is 14 amino acids. The DNA for the CDR3 is TGTGCCAGCAGCTCGGGACTAGCGTACTACGAGCAGTACTTC. Its translation: CASSSGLAYYEQYF.

The gene calls are TRBV11-2 and TRBJ2-7; TRBD2 matches at 9 bases. The CDR3 spans 15 residues. CDR1 is SGHAT, CDR2 FQNNGV, per germline. V gave up 1 base and J gave up 5 bases; unmatched junction bases: 6. In DNA, the CDR3 is TGTGCCAGCAGCTTAGCTAGCGGGATTGTGGACGAGCAGTACTTC. Its translation is CASSLASGIVDEQYF.

The V call is TRBV6-6, the J call TRBJ1-6; the D is unclear. Germline loops: CDR1 MNHNY, CDR2 SVGAGI (reference sequence). Trimming took off 2 bases at V and 7 bases at J, with 9 bases between the two ends. CDR3 length equals 14 residues. CDR3 sequence: CASSYAPGNSPLHF. CDR3 nucleotide sequence: TGTGCCAGCAGTTACGCCCCCGGGAATTCACCCCTCCACTTT.

The V gene is TRBV2, the J gene TRBJ1-4, with no clear D. There are 15 residues in the CDR3. Trimming removed 4 bases from V and 7 bases from J, with 16 bases in between. Germline V gene data show CDR1 as SNHLY and CDR2 as FYNNEI. CDR3 DNA: TGTGCCAGCAGTGTGGGAGACATCTCGGGTGAAAAACTGTTTTTT. Translated, it gives CASSVGDISGEKLFF.

The chain couples TRBV6-1 to TRBJ2-5; D uncertain. The J call is doubtful: the DNA matches TRBJ2-7 better. The CDR3 is 13 residues long. CDR1 and CDR2 (germline): MNHNS, SASEGT. DNA of the CDR3: TGTGCCAGCTCTGAGGTAATTCGCGGCGAGCAGTACTTC. The encoded protein is CASSEVIRGEQYF.

This chain joins TRBV19 and TRBJ2-1; 11 nucleotides match TRBD2. V was pared by 6 bases and J by 5 bases, with 9 bases of the junction left unmatched. Looked up from germline, CDR1 is LNHDA and CDR2 is SQIVND (reference sequence). The CDR3 runs 16 residues. As DNA, the CDR3 is TGTGCCAGTAGGACGACTCTAGCGGGGGGTAACAATGAGCAGTTCTTC. It specifies CASRTTLAGGNNEQFF.

This clone turned up a few times. DNA of the CDR3: TGTGCCTGGGGAGGAGGGGCGATCAATCAGCCCCAGCATTTT. Protein sequence: CAWGGGAINQPQHF. J is TRBJ1-5 and V is TRBV7-9; perhaps TRBD1 as D (5 bases). V dropped 11 bases and J dropped 3 bases, with 17 bases sitting between them. Germline CDR1 reads SEHNR; CDR2 reads FQNEAQ (reference sequence). This CDR3 comprises 14 residues.

The chain has TRBV6-4 and TRBJ1-1; 11 bases match TRBD1. In germline, CDR1 is MRHNA, CDR2 SNTAGT. The CDR3 consists of 14 residues. The V segment lost 5 bases and the J segment 4 bases; nucleotides outside the gene matches: 3. The CDR3 DNA sequence: TGTGCCAGCAGTCCCGGGACAGGGGGCACTGAAGCTTTCTTT. Amino acid sequence: CASSPGTGGTEAFF.

This chain uses TRBV13 with TRBJ1-2; 9 bases agree with TRBD1. The J segment lost 5 bases and the V segment lost 5 bases, leaving 6 bases of the junction unmatched. This CDR3 contains 14 residues. Germline lookup yields CDR1 PRHDT and CDR2 FYEKMQ (reference sequence). For the CDR3, the DNA is TGTGCCAGCAGCCCCGACAGGGGGATATATGGCTACACCTTC. Amino acids: CASSPDRGIYGYTF. Supplemented by reference TRBV13 and TRBJ1-2, the full variable domain reads AAGVIQSPRHLIKEKRETATLKCYPIPRHDTVYWYQQGPGQDPQFLISFYEKMQSDKGSIPDRFSAQQFSDYHSELNMSSLELGDSALYFCASSPDRGIYGYTFGSGTRLTVV.

The chain carries TRBV2 and TRBJ2-5; D remains ambiguous. Germline CDR1 SNHLY, CDR2 FYNNEI. CDR3 length equals 11 residues. V was shortened by 5 bases and J by 6 bases, with 7 bases between the two germline ends. The CDR3 region is CASSLEQTQYF. The CDR3, as DNA: TGTGCCAGCAGTTTGGAGCAGACCCAGTACTTC.

This rearrangement joins TRBV9 to TRBJ2-7, with 7 bases lining up with TRBD1. The germline CDR1 and CDR2 sequences are SGDLS and YYNGEE. The CDR3 is 12 amino acids. The V gene end was trimmed by 3 bases and the J gene end by 3 bases; junction bases not matched to a gene: 0. Here the CDR3 DNA reads TGTGCCAGCAGCGGGGACAGCTACGAGCAGTACTTC. Encoded protein: CASSGDSYEQYF.

V usage is TRBV4-3 and J usage is TRBJ1-5; D is uncertain. Trimming left V 0 bases short and J 7 bases short, with 13 bases between. Germline CDR1 is LGHNA and CDR2 is YSLEER. The CDR3 is made up of 15 amino acids. The CDR3 DNA reads as TGCGCCAGCAGCCAAGATTTGCAAGTCAGGCAGCCCCAGCATTTT. Amino acids: CASSQDLQVRQPQHF.

This clone was counted only a few times. The rearrangement uses TRBV5-4 and TRBJ1-3; the D is unclear. V dropped 4 bases and J dropped 4 bases, with 6 bases sitting between them. The CDR3 loop spans 12 amino acids. Germline lookup yields CDR1 SGHNT and CDR2 YYREEE (reference sequence). CDR3 bases: TGTGCCAGCAGCCTTATGGGAAACACCATATATTTT. It yields the protein CASSLMGNTIYF.

The chain carries TRBV5-4 and TRBJ2-2; D may be TRBD1 (5 bases). The germline CDR1 and CDR2 sequences are SGHNT and YYREEE (reference sequence). V dropped 0 bases and J dropped 4 bases, with 10 bases sitting between them. CDR3 length equals 15 residues. The CDR3 loop is CASSLGDRSTGELFF. CDR3 DNA sequence: TGTGCCAGCAGCTTGGGAGACAGATCCACCGGGGAGCTGTTTTTT.

J is TRBJ2-7 and V is TRBV7-8; 9 positions agree with TRBD1. Germline CDR1 and CDR2: SGHVS and FQNEAQ. V dropped 1 base and J dropped 1; count of bases not matched to a gene: 8. This CDR3 comprises 17 residues. The CDR3 DNA follows: TGTGCCAGCAGCTTAGTTCCACGGGACAGGGCTTCCTACGAGCAGTACTTC. It yields the protein CASSLVPRDRASYEQYF. Combining the CDR3 with reference TRBV7-8 and TRBJ2-7 gives the whole variable domain GAGVSQSPRYKVAKRGQDVALRCDPISGHVSLFWYQQALGQGPEFLTYFQNEAQLDKSGLPSDRFFAERPEGSVSTLKIQRTQQEDSAVYLCASSLVPRDRASYEQYFGPGTRLTVT.

The gene calls are TRBV19 and TRBJ1-5, with 7 bases aligning to TRBD1. CDR3 length: 14 residues. The V gene end was trimmed by 5 bases and the J gene end by 7 bases; junction bases not matched to a gene: 8. Germline lookup yields CDR1 LNHDA and CDR2 SQIVND (reference sequence). CDR3 sequence reads: CASSVTGKGQPQHF. The CDR3 region has the DNA TGTGCCAGTAGTGTGACAGGGAAAGGACAGCCCCAGCATTTT. Supplemented by reference TRBV19 and TRBJ1-5, the full variable domain reads DGGITQSPKYLFRKEGQNVTLSCEQNLNHDAMYWYRQDPGQGLRLIYYSQIVNDFQKGDIAEGYSVSREKKESFPLTVTSAQKNPTAFYLCASSVTGKGQPQHFGDGTRLSIL.

This CDR3 is CSVEEGDSTRETQYF. The DNA for the CDR3 is TGCAGCGTTGAAGAGGGGGATTCGACTAGGGAGACCCAGTACTTC. The V call is TRBV29-1, the J call TRBJ2-5, with a weak D call TRBD2 (6 bases). Germline V lookup: CDR1 SQVTM, CDR2 ANQGSEA. This CDR3 has 15 amino acids. The V and J ends lost 0 bases and 5 bases respectively, with 16 bases between them.

J is TRBJ1-2 and V is TRBV15, with D uncertain. V lost 2 bases and J 3 bases, leaving 13 bases between the germline ends. Germline assignment: CDR1 LNHNV and CDR2 YYDKDF (reference sequence). The CDR3 runs to 15 residues. The CDR3 region has the DNA TGTGCCACCAGCAGATCAACAGCAGATCACTATGGCTACACCTTC. Residues: CATSRSTADHYGYTF.

J is TRBJ2-7 and V is TRBV11-3; tentative D call: TRBD2 (5 bases). Germline CDR1 SGHNT, CDR2 YENEEA. The germline V and J ends were trimmed by 0 bases and 7 bases, with 10 bases remaining between them. This CDR3 spans 13 amino acids. The CDR3 DNA reads TGTGCCAGCAGCTTAGATGGACCGGGAGAGCAGTACTTC. It codes for CASSLDGPGEQYF.

The chain carries TRBV7-9 and TRBJ2-7, with no clear D. This CDR3 has 12 residues. Germline V gives CDR1 SEHNR, CDR2 FQNEAQ (reference sequence). The germline V and J ends were trimmed by 2 bases and 5 bases, with 7 bases remaining between them. The CDR3 sequence is CASSLTVNEQYF. The CDR3 DNA reads as TGTGCCAGCAGCTTAACTGTCAACGAGCAGTACTTC.

There are a few counts of this clone. This chain connects TRBV7-3 to TRBJ2-1; D gene ambiguous. Germline CDR1 and CDR2: SGHTA and FQGTGA. V lost 2 bases, J lost 4 bases, and 6 bases lay in between. The CDR3 consists of 13 residues. CDR3 in DNA: TGTGCCAGCAGCTTATCCACATACAATGAGCAGTTCTTC. Translation gives CASSLSTYNEQFF.

This chain joins TRBV5-1 and TRBJ1-2; 8 nucleotides line up with TRBD1. The ends lost 0 bases at V and 8 bases at J; junction bases unmatched: 9. There are 15 residues in the CDR3. CDR1 and CDR2 from the germline V gene are SGHRS and YFSETQ. CDR3 amino acids: CASSLAAGGVRGYTF. As DNA, the CDR3 is TGCGCCAGCAGCTTGGCGGCAGGGGGCGTTCGGGGCTACACCTTC.

The genes are TRBV5-1 and TRBJ2-5; a possible D gene is TRBD2 (6 bases). The CDR3 is 13 residues long. V lost 0 bases and J 4 bases, leaving 7 bases between the germline ends. CDR1 is SGHRS and CDR2 is YFSETQ in the germline V gene. CDR3 nucleotide sequence: TGCGCCAGCAGCTTGGCCGGGGGAGAGACCCAGTACTTC. Its translation: CASSLAGGETQYF.